The 26 T cell receptor beta chains in this list originate from one sample, sequenced in a study of Ad26.COV2.S vaccination and SARS-CoV-2 variants. Profiled with immunoSEQ multiplex PCR; TCRdb holds only in-frame clones, not every one. The sample has 300,000 to 400,000 clones, around nine tenths seen once. The sample's treatment: some 19 received Ad26.COV2.S at low or high dose, single or two shots; several received placebo; per-sample allocation not given. Repertoires come from day 63 after the first vaccine or placebo injection. The sample here was peripheral blood, taken in a trial of Ad26.COV2.S vaccine versus placebo. These receptors all stem from a person aged 18-60 years who received the Ad26.COV2.S COVID-19 vaccine or a placebo.

V is TRBV7-9 and J is TRBJ2-5, with 8 bases that match TRBD2. Trimming removed 3 bases from V and 4 bases from J; junction bases left unmatched: 10. This CDR3 contains 16 residues. CDR1 is SEHNR and CDR2 is FQNEAQ in the germline V gene (reference sequence). The CDR3 DNA reads as TGTGCCAGCAGCTTTGGATTAGCGGGACGTCGAGAGACCCAGTACTTC. This sequence encodes CASSFGLAGRRETQYF.

In this sample, this clone turned up once. The chain is built from TRBV18 and TRBJ2-5, with 8 bases aligning to TRBD1. The V and J ends lost 6 bases and 2 bases, in that order; junction bases with no gene match: 5. Germline CDR1 is KGHSH and CDR2 is LQKENI. This CDR3 is 14 amino acids long. Here the CDR3 DNA reads TGTGCCAGCTCCCAAGGGACAGGACAAGAGACCCAGTACTTC. Amino acid sequence: CASSQGTGQETQYF.

The gene calls are TRBV3-1 (or the pseudogene TRBV3-2) and TRBJ1-2; maybe TRBD1 (6 bases). V lost 0 bases to trimming and J lost 8 bases, with 7 bases between them. The CDR3 has 12 amino acids. Germline-derived CDR1 and CDR2 are LGHDT and YNNKEL (reference sequence). CDR3 nucleotide sequence: TGTGCCAGCAGCCAAGAGGGGGGCGGCTACACCTTC. Amino acids: CASSQEGGGYTF.

This clone was detected only once. The rearrangement uses TRBV27 and TRBJ2-7; D not certain. Deletions cut 5 bases from V and 1 base from J, with 15 bases between. The CDR3 is made up of 15 amino acids. CDR1 MNHEY and CDR2 SMNVEV come from the germline V gene (reference sequence). The DNA of the CDR3 is TGTGCCAGCAGTCCCTCCCTCGGACGGTCCTACGAGCAGTACTTC. This sequence encodes CASSPSLGRSYEQYF.

V and J are TRBV7-2 and TRBJ1-6; the D is unclear. The germline CDR1 and CDR2 sequences are SGHTA and FQGNSA. With 10 bases removed from V and 4 bases from J, the gap between germline ends came to 11 bases. The CDR3 totals 13 residues. The CDR3 protein is CATHREYNSPLHF. DNA of the CDR3: TGTGCCACCCACAGAGAATATAATTCACCCCTCCACTTT.

This clone was seen a few times. This chain connects TRBV30 to TRBJ1-3, with unresolved D. V gave up 5 bases and J gave up 0 bases, with 5 bases separating them. The germline V gene encodes CDR1 GTSNPN and CDR2 SVGIG (reference sequence). The CDR3 consists of 12 residues. DNA of the CDR3: TGTGCCTGGGGCTCCTCTGGAAACACCATATATTTT. It specifies CAWGSSGNTIYF.

This clone was seen only once. This rearrangement joins TRBV19 to TRBJ2-7; 9 positions match TRBD2. V trimming: 5 bases; J trimming: 3 bases; junction bases outside the gene matches: 5. The CDR3 runs 14 residues. Germline assignment: CDR1 LNHDA and CDR2 SQIVND (reference sequence). Written as DNA, the CDR3 is TGTGCCAGTAGTTTCCTAGCGGGGAACTACGAGCAGTACTTC. This codes for CASSFLAGNYEQYF.

V gene TRBV11-2 combines with J gene TRBJ2-2; D gene unclear. The germline CDR1 and CDR2 sequences are SGHAT and FQNNGV. The length of the CDR3 is 12 residues. Trimming pared 3 bases from V and 6 bases from J, leaving 5 bases between. In DNA form, the CDR3 reads TGTGCCAGCAGCTTCGCAGCCGGGGAGCTGTTTTTT. It codes for CASSFAAGELFF.

The chain couples TRBV28 to TRBJ1-6, with D unresolved. V lost 8 bases, J lost 10 bases, and 12 bases lay in between. The CDR3 sequence is 12 residues long. The germline V gene has CDR1 MDHEN and CDR2 SYDVKM. This CDR3 reads CASLSAGSPLHF. CDR3 bases: TGTGCCAGCCTTTCCGCCGGGTCACCCCTCCACTTT. Full variable domain (missing parts from reference TRBV28 and TRBJ1-6): DVKVTQSSRYLVKRTGEKVFLECVQDMDHENMFWYRQDPGLGLRLIYFSYDVKMKEKGDIPEGYSVSREKKERFSLILESASTNQTSMYLCASLSAGSPLHFGNGTRLTVT.

The chain is built from TRBV5-1 and TRBJ2-3; 8 bases align to TRBD2. V shed 5 bases, J shed 4 bases, and the junction held 3 bases outside the gene matches. CDR1 SGHRS and CDR2 YFSETQ come from the germline V gene. This CDR3 has 13 residues. The CDR3 loop is CASRSTSADTQYF. CDR3 nucleotides: TGCGCCAGCAGGTCGACTAGCGCAGATACGCAGTATTTT. The full variable domain, rest sourced from reference TRBV5-1 and TRBJ2-3, is KAGVTQTPRYLIKTRGQQVTLSCSPISGHRSVSWYQQTPGQGLQFLFEYFSETQRNKGNFPGRFSGRQFSNSRSEMNVSTLELGDSALYLCASRSTSADTQYFGPGTRLTVL.

This chain connects TRBV7-2 to TRBJ2-3; the match to TRBD2 covers 8 bases. V dropped 6 bases and J dropped 0; count of bases not matched to a gene: 5. The CDR3 contains 15 residues. Germline values: CDR1 SGHTA, CDR2 FQGNSA. The CDR3 protein is CASRGQRGSTDTQYF. In DNA, the CDR3 is TGTGCCAGCAGAGGACAGCGGGGGAGCACAGATACGCAGTATTTT. The whole variable domain, filled in from reference TRBV7-2 and TRBJ2-3, reads GAGVSQSPSNKVTEKGKDVELRCDPISGHTALYWYRQSLGQGLEFLIYFQGNSAPDKSGLPSDRFSAERTGGSVSTLTIQRTQQEDSAVYLCASRGQRGSTDTQYFGPGTRLTVL.

The chain links TRBV7-9 to TRBJ1-5; 8 nucleotides line up with TRBD1. Looked up from germline, CDR1 is SEHNR and CDR2 is FQNEAQ (reference sequence). The CDR3 has 17 residues. The V gene end was trimmed by 0 bases and the J gene end by 3 bases; junction bases not matched to a gene: 7. The CDR3 loop is CASSLAQGQADNQPQHF. CDR3 DNA sequence: TGTGCCAGCAGCTTAGCTCAGGGACAGGCAGACAATCAGCCCCAGCATTTT. Full variable domain (outside the CDR3, taken from reference TRBV7-9 and TRBJ1-5): DTGVSQNPRHKITKRGQNVTFRCDPISEHNRLYWYRQTLGQGPEFLTYFQNEAQLEKSRLLSDRFSAERPKGSFSTLEIQRTEQGDSAMYLCASSLAQGQADNQPQHFGDGTRLSIL.

The chain employs TRBV11-2 and TRBJ1-1; 8 bases map to TRBD1. This CDR3 contains 17 residues. The germline V gene encodes CDR1 SGHAT and CDR2 FQNNGV. Trimming cost V 2 bases and J 4 bases; bases outside gene matches: 12. CDR3 residues: CASSLYRRQGAGTEAFF. The CDR3 nucleotides are TGTGCCAGCAGCTTATACCGTCGGCAGGGGGCCGGCACTGAAGCTTTCTTT.

This rearrangement joins TRBV6-5 to TRBJ1-1, with 7 bases matching TRBD1. Looked up from germline, CDR1 is MNHEY and CDR2 is SVGAGI. This CDR3 is 14 amino acids long. V shed 6 bases and J 3 bases; nucleotides not matched to a gene: 7. Here the CDR3 reads CASSRQGSDTEAFF. CDR3 coding DNA: TGTGCCAGCAGCAGACAGGGATCGGACACTGAAGCTTTCTTT.

This chain uses TRBV5-6 with TRBJ1-1; D uncertain. Looked up from germline, CDR1 is SGHDT and CDR2 is YYEEEE. Trimming cost V 1 base and J 7 bases, with 5 bases left between them. This CDR3 is built from 11 residues. The CDR3 nucleotides are TGTGCCAGCAGCTTGTCCCTTGAAGCTTTCTTT. Protein: CASSLSLEAFF.

This chain connects TRBV6-2 or TRBV6-3 to TRBJ1-5; unclear D gene. Germline CDR1 MNHEY, CDR2 SVGEGT. The length of the CDR3 is 13 residues. Trimming shortened V by 0 bases and J by 5 bases, and 5 bases separated the two germline ends. The CDR3 region is CASSYSIHQPQHF. The CDR3 DNA sequence: TGTGCCAGCAGTTACTCGATTCATCAGCCCCAGCATTTT.

The chain joins TRBV5-4 to TRBJ1-2; the D gene is possibly TRBD1 (5 bases). The CDR3 contains 16 residues. Germline CDR1 reads SGHNT; CDR2 reads YYREEE (reference sequence). With 0 bases removed from V and 4 bases from J, the gap between germline ends came to 16 bases. The CDR3 loop is CASSLGEGLNLYGYTF. CDR3 in DNA: TGTGCCAGCAGCTTGGGGGAGGGACTGAACCTCTATGGCTACACCTTC.

The rearrangement uses TRBV6-5 and TRBJ1-2; TRBD1 might be the D (6 bases). There are 13 residues in the CDR3. Germline V lookup: CDR1 MNHEY, CDR2 SVGAGI. V gave up 5 bases and J gave up 8 bases, with 15 bases separating them. The CDR3 here is CASSTSSTGGYTF. CDR3 nucleotide sequence: TGTGCCAGCAGTACTTCCTCAACAGGGGGCTACACCTTC.

The chain couples TRBV4-3 to TRBJ2-3, with 7 bases matching TRBD2. V was pared by 0 bases and J by 6 bases, with 12 bases of the junction left unmatched. Germline V lookup: CDR1 LGHNA, CDR2 YSLEER. The CDR3 is made up of 17 amino acids. DNA for the CDR3: TGCGCCAGCAGCCAAGAGGGGGGGAGCGGGGCCCGGGATACGCAGTATTTT. Protein sequence: CASSQEGGSGARDTQYF.

The rearrangement uses TRBV9 and TRBJ1-5; possible D gene TRBD1, 6 bases. Trimming took off 5 bases at V and 0 bases at J, with 12 bases between the two ends. The CDR3 sequence is 15 residues long. Per the germline V gene, CDR1 is SGDLS and CDR2 is YYNGEE. The CDR3 nucleotides read TGTGCCAGCAGTCGGGGGCAGATTAGCAATCAGCCCCAGCATTTT. Its translation: CASSRGQISNQPQHF. Full variable domain (missing parts from reference TRBV9 and TRBJ1-5): DSGVTQTPKHLITATGQRVTLRCSPRSGDLSVYWYQQSLDQGLQFLIQYYNGEERAKGNILERFSAQQFPDLHSELNLSSLELGDSALYFCASSRGQISNQPQHFGDGTRLSIL.

V and J are TRBV28 and TRBJ2-7; TRBD1 matches at 7 bases. V was clipped by 6 bases and J by 4 bases; unmatched bases: 9. Germline lookup yields CDR1 MDHEN and CDR2 SYDVKM. This CDR3 is built from 14 residues. This CDR3 reads CASRPDRALYEQYF. As DNA, the CDR3 is TGTGCCAGCAGGCCCGACAGGGCCCTTTACGAGCAGTACTTC.

The chain couples TRBV9 to TRBJ1-5; D gene unclear. Germline V gene sequence: CDR1 SGDLS, CDR2 YYNGEE. The CDR3 is 15 amino acids. V was shortened by 0 bases and J by 7 bases, with 14 bases between the two germline ends. For the CDR3, the DNA is TGTGCCAGCAGCGTAGAAGGCGGCCCGGGGCAGCCCCAGCATTTT. Protein sequence: CASSVEGGPGQPQHF.

This sequence joins TRBV7-9 and TRBJ2-7; D is unclear. Per the germline V gene, CDR1 is SEHNR and CDR2 is FQNEAQ (reference sequence). There are 15 residues in the CDR3. V shed 5 bases and J shed 1 base, with 15 bases lying between them. The CDR3 protein is CASSKVGLLSYEQYF. The DNA of the CDR3 is TGTGCCAGCAGCAAAGTGGGCCTTTTATCCTACGAGCAGTACTTC.

The chain combines TRBV6-6 with TRBJ2-1; 7 bases are a match to TRBD2. V dropped 2 bases and J dropped 1; count of bases not matched to a gene: 5. The germline V gene encodes CDR1 MNHNY and CDR2 SVGAGI (reference sequence). CDR3 length: 16 residues. The CDR3 here is CASSYEGRGSYNEQFF. DNA for the CDR3: TGTGCCAGCAGTTACGAGGGGCGGGGGTCCTACAATGAGCAGTTCTTC.

This clone was found a few times. In nucleotides, the CDR3 is TGTGCCACCAGTGATCCCCAGCAAACGAACACCGGGGAGCTGTTTTTT. Amino acids: CATSDPQQTNTGELFF. This chain connects TRBV24-1 to TRBJ2-2; no clear D. The CDR3 is made up of 16 amino acids. V was cut by 3 bases and J by 0 bases, with 10 bases left in between. Germline assignment: CDR1 KGHDR and CDR2 SFDVKD.

V gene TRBV28 combines with J gene TRBJ2-7, with a tentative D call TRBD2 (6 bases). This CDR3 spans 15 amino acids. V lost 4 bases and J 6 bases, leaving 19 bases between the germline ends. Germline-derived CDR1 and CDR2 are MDHEN and SYDVKM. CDR3 bases: TGTGCCAGCAGTTCATCACAGGTAGGAGCGGGCGAGCAGTACTTC. This encodes CASSSSQVGAGEQYF.